These 8 T cell receptor beta chains came from one sample sequenced in a study of cytomegalovirus exposure and HLA in healthy donors. Researchers ran the PCR with 60 Vbeta and 13 Jbeta primers. TCRdb's copy holds only in-frame clones and misses some; the assay was immunoSEQ multiplex PCR. The data show some 160,000 clones, about 72% seen once. The sequencing sample was made of PBMCs. The receptor source for this set is a man in his sixties in good health and CMV-seronegative.

V gene TRBV5-4 combines with J gene TRBJ1-1, with a possible D match to TRBD1 (5 bases). The CDR3 has 13 amino acids. The V end lost 6 bases, the J end lost 5 bases, and 14 bases lay between the germline ends. Germline V gene data show CDR1 as SGHNT and CDR2 as YYREEE (reference sequence). The CDR3 loop reads CASTWTGGTEAFF. CDR3 in DNA: TGTGCCAGCACCTGGACCGGGGGTACTGAAGCTTTCTTT.

The chain uses TRBV9 and TRBJ2-1, with TRBD1 identical over 9 bases. In germline, CDR1 is SGDLS, CDR2 YYNGEE. V lost 0 bases and J lost 6; bases outside the gene matches: 19. The CDR3 is made up of 20 amino acids. The CDR3 here is CASSVGIGQGTRYVGNEQFF. As DNA, the CDR3 is TGTGCCAGCAGCGTAGGCATCGGACAGGGGACGAGGTACGTAGGCAATGAGCAGTTCTTC.

The rearrangement uses TRBV7-9 and TRBJ2-1; TRBD2 matches at 8 bases. There are 13 residues in the CDR3. The V gene end was trimmed by 5 bases and the J gene end by 9 bases; junction bases not matched to a gene: 6. CDR1 and CDR2 (germline): SEHNR, FQNEAQ (reference sequence). CDR3 in amino acids: CASSLSGIGEQFF. In nucleotides, the CDR3 is TGTGCCAGCAGCCTTAGCGGGATCGGTGAGCAGTTCTTC.

This rearrangement joins TRBV28 to TRBJ2-2, with D uncertain. Trimming shortened V by 3 bases and J by 0 bases, and 8 bases separated the two germline ends. Germline CDR1 reads MDHEN; CDR2 reads SYDVKM. CDR3 length: 15 amino acids. The CDR3 nucleotides read TGTGCCAGCAGTTTCTACCCGGCGAACACCGGGGAGCTGTTTTTT. Translation: CASSFYPANTGELFF.

The rearrangement uses TRBV6-6 and TRBJ1-2; 7 bases line up with TRBD1. This CDR3 has 16 amino acids. From germline, CDR1 is MNHNY and CDR2 SVGAGI (reference sequence). The V and J ends lost 7 bases and 2 bases, in that order; junction bases with no gene match: 13. CDR3: CASNLGTADQNYGYTF. CDR3 in DNA: TGTGCCAGCAACCTCGGGACAGCGGATCAGAACTATGGCTACACCTTC.

This sequence joins TRBV7-9 and TRBJ1-2, with a tentative D call TRBD1 (5 bases). The germline CDR1 and CDR2 sequences are SEHNR and FQNEAQ (reference sequence). This CDR3 is 18 amino acids long. The germline V and J ends were trimmed by 3 bases and 5 bases, with 25 bases remaining between them. CDR3 loop: CASSLFQFQGGILYGYTF. The CDR3 bases are TGTGCCAGCAGCTTGTTCCAATTCCAGGGAGGGATCCTTTATGGCTACACCTTC.

This sequence joins TRBV10-3 and TRBJ2-7, with 11 bases matching TRBD1. Germline loops: CDR1 ENHRY, CDR2 SYGVKD. Trimming took 3 bases from V and 7 from J; bases not matched to a gene: 8. This CDR3 has 15 amino acids. The CDR3 is CAISDPGQGDREQYF. In DNA, the CDR3 is TGTGCCATCAGTGACCCGGGACAGGGGGATCGAGAGCAGTACTTC.

The chain combines TRBV28 with TRBJ1-1; possible D gene TRBD1, 6 bases. CDR3 size: 17 residues. Deletions cut 2 bases from V and 4 bases from J, with 20 bases between. Germline CDR1 is MDHEN and CDR2 is SYDVKM. This CDR3 reads CASSLLLTGLGSTEAFF. The CDR3 bases are TGTGCCAGCAGTTTACTCCTCACAGGGCTAGGTAGCACTGAAGCTTTCTTT.